This entry is about one T cell receptor (beta chain). Its antigen is not identified. TCRdb called the RT-PCR reads again in MiXCR, with one record for every CDR3 protein. The sample consists of about 500,000 distinct CDR3 sequences, approximately 15% of them appearing once. The data derive from a study of response to subunit inactivated influenza vaccine. This CDR3 comprises 14 residues. Per germline, CDR1 LNHDA and CDR2 SQIVND (reference sequence). The ends were cut back, 6 bases at V and 1 base at J, with 12 bases in the middle. General study points: Researchers suggested that each seasonal influenza vaccination recruits few new T cells.

The sample was CD4+ T cells sorted from PBMCs, taken around 25 months after vaccination. This receptor was identified in a man between 45 and 75 years old who received an inactivated influenza vaccine. The V gene is TRBV19, the J gene TRBJ1-1; D is undetermined. The CDR3: CASRTTSGNTEAFF. In nucleotides, the CDR3 is TGTGCCAGTAGGACGACATCGGGGAACACTGAAGCTTTCTTT.